This TCR beta chain stems from a study of regulatory T cells in long-lasting Graves disease. This CDR3 contains 16 residues. The germline V and J ends were trimmed by 0 bases and 0 bases, with 11 bases remaining between them. Germline V gives CDR1 LNHNV, CDR2 YYDKDF (reference sequence). This clonotype appeared many times. The time point was: persistent/refractory GD, antithyroid drugs over 5 years with positive TRAb. Preparation of the TCR library used RNA extracted from PBMCs. HTBI primers from iRepertoire and Arm-PCR of CDR3 regions yielded the TCR beta libraries. TCRdb re-called the multiplex PCR reads with MiXCR, one entry per CDR3 protein. The table includes a few hundred thousand distinct CDR3 sequences, about 22% detected once.

The TCR sequence derives from a female donor with Graves disease. The chain uses TRBV15 and TRBJ2-5; D is undetermined. Sample: peripheral blood mononuclear cells (PBMCs), taken when the disease was refractory, from a patient treated with antithyroid drugs. The CDR3 DNA follows: TGTGCCACCAGCAGAGAGAGAGTCAGGTACCAAGAGACCCAGTACTTC. Amino acids: CATSRERVRYQETQYF.